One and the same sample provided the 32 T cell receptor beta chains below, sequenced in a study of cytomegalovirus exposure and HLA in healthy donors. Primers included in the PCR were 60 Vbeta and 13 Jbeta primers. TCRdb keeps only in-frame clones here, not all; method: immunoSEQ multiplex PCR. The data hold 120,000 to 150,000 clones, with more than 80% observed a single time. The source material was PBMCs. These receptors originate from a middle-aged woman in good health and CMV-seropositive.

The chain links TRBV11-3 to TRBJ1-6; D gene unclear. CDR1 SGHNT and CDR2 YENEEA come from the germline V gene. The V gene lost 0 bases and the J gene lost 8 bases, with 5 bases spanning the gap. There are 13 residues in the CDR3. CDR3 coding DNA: TGTGCCAGCAGCTTAGAATCCTATTCACCCCTCCACTTT. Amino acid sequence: CASSLESYSPLHF.

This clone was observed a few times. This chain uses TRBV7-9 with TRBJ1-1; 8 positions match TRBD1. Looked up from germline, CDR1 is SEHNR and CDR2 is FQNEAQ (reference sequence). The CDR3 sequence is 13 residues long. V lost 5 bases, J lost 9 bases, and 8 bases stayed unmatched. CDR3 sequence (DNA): TGTGCCAGCAGCGGGACAGGCTTCGTTAAAGCTTTCTTT. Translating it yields CASSGTGFVKAFF.

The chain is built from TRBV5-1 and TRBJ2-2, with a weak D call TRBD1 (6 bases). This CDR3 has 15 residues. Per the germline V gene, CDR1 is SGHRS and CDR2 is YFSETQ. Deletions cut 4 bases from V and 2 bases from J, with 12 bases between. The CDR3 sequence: CASSPQGSNTGELFF. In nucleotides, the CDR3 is TGCGCCAGCAGCCCACAGGGTAGCAACACCGGGGAGCTGTTTTTT.

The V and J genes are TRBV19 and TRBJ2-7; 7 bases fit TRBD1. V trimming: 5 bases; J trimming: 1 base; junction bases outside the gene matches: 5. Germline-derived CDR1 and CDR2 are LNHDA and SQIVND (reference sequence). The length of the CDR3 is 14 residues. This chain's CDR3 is CASSLLGQSYEQYF. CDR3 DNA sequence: TGTGCCAGTAGTCTCTTGGGACAGTCCTACGAGCAGTACTTC.

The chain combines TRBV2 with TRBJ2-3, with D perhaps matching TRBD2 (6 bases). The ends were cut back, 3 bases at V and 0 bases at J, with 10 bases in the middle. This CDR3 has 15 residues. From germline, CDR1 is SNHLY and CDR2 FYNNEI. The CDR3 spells CASSDGGTSTDTQYF. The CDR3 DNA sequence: TGTGCCAGCAGTGACGGGGGAACCAGCACAGATACGCAGTATTTT.

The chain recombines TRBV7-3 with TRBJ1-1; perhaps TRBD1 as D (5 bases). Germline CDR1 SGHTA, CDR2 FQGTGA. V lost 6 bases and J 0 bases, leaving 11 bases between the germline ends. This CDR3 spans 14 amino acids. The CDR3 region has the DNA TGTGCCAGCAGTCCTTGGGGGGTGAACACTGAAGCTTTCTTT. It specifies CASSPWGVNTEAFF.

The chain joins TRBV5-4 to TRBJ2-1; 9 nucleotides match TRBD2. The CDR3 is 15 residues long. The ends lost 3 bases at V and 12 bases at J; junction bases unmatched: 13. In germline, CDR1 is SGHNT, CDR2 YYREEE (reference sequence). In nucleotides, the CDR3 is TGTGCCAGCAGCTACGGGACTAGCCTAAATGATGGGCAGTTCTTC. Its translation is CASSYGTSLNDGQFF.

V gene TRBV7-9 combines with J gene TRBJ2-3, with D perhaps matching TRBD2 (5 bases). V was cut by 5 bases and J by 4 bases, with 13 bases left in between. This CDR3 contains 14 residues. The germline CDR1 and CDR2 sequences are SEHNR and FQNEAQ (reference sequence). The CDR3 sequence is CASSPSLGADTQYF. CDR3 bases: TGTGCCAGCAGCCCTAGTCTCGGGGCAGATACGCAGTATTTT. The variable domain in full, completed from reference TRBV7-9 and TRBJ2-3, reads DTGVSQNPRHKITKRGQNVTFRCDPISEHNRLYWYRQTLGQGPEFLTYFQNEAQLEKSRLLSDRFSAERPKGSFSTLEIQRTEQGDSAMYLCASSPSLGADTQYFGPGTRLTVL.

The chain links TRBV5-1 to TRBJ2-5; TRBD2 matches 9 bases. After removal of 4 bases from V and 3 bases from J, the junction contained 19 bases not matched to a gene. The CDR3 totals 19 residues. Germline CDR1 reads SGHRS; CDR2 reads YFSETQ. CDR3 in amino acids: CASSRQISSWTSEEETQYF. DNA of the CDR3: TGCGCCAGCAGCCGACAAATTTCCTCCTGGACTAGCGAAGAAGAGACCCAGTACTTC.

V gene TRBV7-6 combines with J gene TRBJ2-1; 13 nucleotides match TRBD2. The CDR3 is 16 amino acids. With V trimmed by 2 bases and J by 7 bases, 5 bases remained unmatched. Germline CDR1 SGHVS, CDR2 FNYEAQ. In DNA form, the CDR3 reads TGTGCCAGCAGCTTAACTAGCGGGGGGGCCAGGAATGAGCAGTTCTTC. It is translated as CASSLTSGGARNEQFF.

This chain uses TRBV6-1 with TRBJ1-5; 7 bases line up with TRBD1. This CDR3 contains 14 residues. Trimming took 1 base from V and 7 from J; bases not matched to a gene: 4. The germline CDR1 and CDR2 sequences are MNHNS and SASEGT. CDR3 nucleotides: TGTGCCAGCAGTGAAGGACAGGGCTGGCAGCCCCAGCATTTT. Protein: CASSEGQGWQPQHF.

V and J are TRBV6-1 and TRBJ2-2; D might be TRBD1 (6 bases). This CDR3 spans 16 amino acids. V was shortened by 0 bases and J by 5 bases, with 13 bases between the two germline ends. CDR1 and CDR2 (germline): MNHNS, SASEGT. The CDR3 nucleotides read TGTGCCAGCAGTGAAGCGCCAGGACAGCCAACCGGGGAGCTGTTTTTT. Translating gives CASSEAPGQPTGELFF.

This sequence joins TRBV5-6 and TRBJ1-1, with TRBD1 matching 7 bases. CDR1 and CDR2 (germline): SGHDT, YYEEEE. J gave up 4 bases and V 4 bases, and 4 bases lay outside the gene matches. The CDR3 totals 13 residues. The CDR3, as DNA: TGTGCCAGCAGCGTCCCAGGGGGCACTGAAGCTTTCTTT. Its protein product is CASSVPGGTEAFF.

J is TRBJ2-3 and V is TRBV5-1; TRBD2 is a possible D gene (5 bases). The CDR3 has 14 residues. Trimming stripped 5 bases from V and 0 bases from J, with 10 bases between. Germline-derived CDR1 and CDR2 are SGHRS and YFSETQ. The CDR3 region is CASRRESSTDTQYF. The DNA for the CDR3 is TGCGCCAGCAGGAGGGAATCTAGCACAGATACGCAGTATTTT.

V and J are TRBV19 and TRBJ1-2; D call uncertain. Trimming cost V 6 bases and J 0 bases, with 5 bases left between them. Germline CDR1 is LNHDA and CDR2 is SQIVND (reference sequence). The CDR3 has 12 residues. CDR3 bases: TGTGCCAGTAGGGACTCTAACTATGGCTACACCTTC. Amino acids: CASRDSNYGYTF.

CDR3 nucleotides: TGTGCCAGCAACGGCGGGAGTTTATACGAGCAGTACTTC. Its protein product is CASNGGSLYEQYF. This chain joins TRBV28 and TRBJ2-7, with 7 bases identical to TRBD2. The CDR3 contains 13 residues. Germline CDR1 is MDHEN and CDR2 is SYDVKM. The trim removed 7 bases at V and 4 bases at J, leaving 7 bases unmatched.

The CDR3 sequence: CVTGRTGEKLFF. The CDR3 DNA reads TGTGTGACGGGTAGGACGGGAGAAAAACTGTTTTTT. The chain is built from TRBV30 and TRBJ1-4; D is ambiguous. The CDR3 covers 12 residues. Germline CDR1 reads GTSNPN; CDR2 reads SVGIG (reference sequence).

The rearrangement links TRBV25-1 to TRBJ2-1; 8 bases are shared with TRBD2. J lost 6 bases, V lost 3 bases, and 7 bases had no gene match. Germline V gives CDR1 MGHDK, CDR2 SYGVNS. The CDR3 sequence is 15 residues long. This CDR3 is CASSDVASGFNEQFF. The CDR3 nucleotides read TGTGCCAGCAGTGATGTGGCTAGCGGGTTCAATGAGCAGTTCTTC.

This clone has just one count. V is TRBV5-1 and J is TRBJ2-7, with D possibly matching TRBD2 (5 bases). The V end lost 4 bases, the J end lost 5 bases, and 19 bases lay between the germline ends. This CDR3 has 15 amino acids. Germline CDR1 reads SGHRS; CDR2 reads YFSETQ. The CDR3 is CASSPTLGEGHEQYF. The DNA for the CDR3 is TGCGCCAGCAGCCCGACCTTGGGAGAGGGCCACGAGCAGTACTTC.

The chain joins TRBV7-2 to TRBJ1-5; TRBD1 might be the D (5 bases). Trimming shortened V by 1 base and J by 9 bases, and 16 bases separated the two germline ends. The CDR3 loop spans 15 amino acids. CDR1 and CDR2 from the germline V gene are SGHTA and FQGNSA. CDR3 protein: CASSLDGTPVGPQHF. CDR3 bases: TGTGCCAGCAGCTTAGATGGGACTCCGGTTGGGCCCCAGCATTTT. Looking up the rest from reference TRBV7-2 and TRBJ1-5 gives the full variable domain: GAGVSQSPSNKVTEKGKDVELRCDPISGHTALYWYRQSLGQGLEFLIYFQGNSAPDKSGLPSDRFSAERTGGSVSTLTIQRTQQEDSAVYLCASSLDGTPVGPQHFGDGTRLSIL.

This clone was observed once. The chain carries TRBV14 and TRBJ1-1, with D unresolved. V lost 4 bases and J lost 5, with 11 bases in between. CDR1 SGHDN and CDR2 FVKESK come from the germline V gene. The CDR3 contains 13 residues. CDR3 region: CASSPQSWTEAFF. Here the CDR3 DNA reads TGTGCCAGCAGCCCCCAAAGCTGGACTGAAGCTTTCTTT.

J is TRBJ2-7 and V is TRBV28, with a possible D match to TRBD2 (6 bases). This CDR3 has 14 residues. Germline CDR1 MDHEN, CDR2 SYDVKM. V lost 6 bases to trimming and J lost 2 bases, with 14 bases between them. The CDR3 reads CASRSGREAYEQYF. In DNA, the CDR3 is TGTGCCAGCAGGTCTGGCAGGGAGGCCTACGAGCAGTACTTC.

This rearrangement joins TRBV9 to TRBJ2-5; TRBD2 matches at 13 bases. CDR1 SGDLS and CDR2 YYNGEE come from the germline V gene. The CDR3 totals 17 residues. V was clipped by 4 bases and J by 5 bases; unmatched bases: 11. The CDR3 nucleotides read TGTGCCAGCAGCCCCCGACTAGCGGGAGGCTCCTGGGAGACCCAGTACTTC. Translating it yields CASSPRLAGGSWETQYF.

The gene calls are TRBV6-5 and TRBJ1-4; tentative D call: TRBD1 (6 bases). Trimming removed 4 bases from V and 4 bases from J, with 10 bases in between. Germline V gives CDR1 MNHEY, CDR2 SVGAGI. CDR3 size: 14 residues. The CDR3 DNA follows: TGTGCCAGCAGTTTAATCAGGGGTAATGAAAAACTGTTTTTT. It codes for CASSLIRGNEKLFF.

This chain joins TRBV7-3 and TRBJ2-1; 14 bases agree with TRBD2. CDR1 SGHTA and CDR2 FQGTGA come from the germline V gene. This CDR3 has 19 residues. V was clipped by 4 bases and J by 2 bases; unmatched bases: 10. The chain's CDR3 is CASSSSGTSGGGTYNEQFF. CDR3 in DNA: TGTGCCAGCAGCTCTTCCGGGACTAGCGGGGGAGGGACCTACAATGAGCAGTTCTTC.

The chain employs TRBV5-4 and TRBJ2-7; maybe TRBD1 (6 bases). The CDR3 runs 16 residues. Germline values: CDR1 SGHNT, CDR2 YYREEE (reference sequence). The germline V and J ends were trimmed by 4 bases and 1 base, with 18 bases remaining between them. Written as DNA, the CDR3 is TGTGCCAGCAGCCAAACGGGACATTCCGTTTCCTACGAGCAGTACTTC. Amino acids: CASSQTGHSVSYEQYF.

The CDR3 bases are TGTGCCAGCAGTTCCCGCCTTAGAGGAGGAGAGACCCAGTACTTC. Amino acids: CASSSRLRGGETQYF. The V and J genes are TRBV6-6 and TRBJ2-5; D is perhaps TRBD2 (5 bases). Germline CDR1 and CDR2: MNHNY and SVGAGI (reference sequence). The germline V and J ends were trimmed by 4 bases and 4 bases, with 16 bases remaining between them. This CDR3 is 15 amino acids long.

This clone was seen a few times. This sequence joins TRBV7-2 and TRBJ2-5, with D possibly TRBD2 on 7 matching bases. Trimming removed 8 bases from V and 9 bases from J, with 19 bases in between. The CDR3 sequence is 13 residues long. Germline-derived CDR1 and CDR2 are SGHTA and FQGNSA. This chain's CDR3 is CASQREGVPPQYF. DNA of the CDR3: TGTGCCAGCCAAAGGGAGGGGGTTCCTCCCCAGTACTTC.

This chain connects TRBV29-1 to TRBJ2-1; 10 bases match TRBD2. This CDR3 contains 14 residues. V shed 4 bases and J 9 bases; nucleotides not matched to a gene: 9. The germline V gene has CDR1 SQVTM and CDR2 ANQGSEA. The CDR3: CSVVSSGGAGEQFF. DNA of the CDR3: TGCAGCGTTGTATCCAGCGGGGGGGCCGGTGAGCAGTTCTTC.

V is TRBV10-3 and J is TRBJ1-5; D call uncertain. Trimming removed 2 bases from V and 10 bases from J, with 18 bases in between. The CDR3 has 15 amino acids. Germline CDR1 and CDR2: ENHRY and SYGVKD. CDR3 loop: CAISEEGVLSPPQHF. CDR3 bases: TGTGCCATCAGTGAGGAGGGAGTGCTTAGTCCTCCCCAGCATTTT.

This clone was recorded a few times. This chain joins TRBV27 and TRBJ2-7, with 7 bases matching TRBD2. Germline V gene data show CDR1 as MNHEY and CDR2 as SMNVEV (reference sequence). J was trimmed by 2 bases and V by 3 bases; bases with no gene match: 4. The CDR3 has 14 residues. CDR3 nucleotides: TGTGCCAGCAGTTTCGGGACTAACCCCTACGAGCAGTACTTC. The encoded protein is CASSFGTNPYEQYF.

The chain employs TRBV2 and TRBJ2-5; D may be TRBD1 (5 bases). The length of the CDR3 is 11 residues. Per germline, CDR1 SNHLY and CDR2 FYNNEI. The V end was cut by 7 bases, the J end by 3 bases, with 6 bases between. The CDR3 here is CASTREETQYF. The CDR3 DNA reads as TGTGCCAGCACCAGGGAAGAGACCCAGTACTTC.